This TCR beta chain was captured by sequencing in a study of T cell responses to AZD1222 COVID-19 vaccine. Study-level information: Recipients boosted at about 4 weeks or about 12 weeks are pooled.

For this clone: Its antigen remains unknown.

Sequenced by immunoSEQ multiplex PCR; TCRdb stores in-frame clones only, minus some. The sample consists of approximately 70,000 clones, 75% to 90% of them appearing once. Findings and limits, study-wide: Donors in the cohort were predominantly white British and more often female, and clonal diversity was possibly underestimated. There were vaccine-associated CD4 TCRs across spike, dominant at 160-218 and 743-854. Spike-specific TCRs gained breadth and depth after people received two AZD1222 doses.

The specimen was peripheral blood, collected on day 0 of AZD1222 vaccination. The sequence came from an adult in good health.

CDR3 region: CASRTSGANVLTF. The CDR3 nucleotides are TGTGCCAGTAGGACCTCTGGGGCCAACGTCCTGACTTTC. The rearrangement joins TRBV19 to TRBJ2-6; no clear D. The CDR3 length is 13 residues. Germline lookup yields CDR1 LNHDA and CDR2 SQIVND (reference sequence). The germline V and J ends were trimmed by 6 bases and 0 bases, with 3 bases remaining between them.